The 25 T cell receptor beta chains in this list originate from one sample, sequenced in a study of blood T cells in healthy people across ages. Together with a sample-barcoded 5' primer, a J-beta primer mix was included in a second PCR lasting roughly 6 to 12 cycles. TCRdb re-called the 5' RACE reads with MiXCR, one entry per CDR3 protein. The table shows about 1,500,000 distinct CDR3 sequences, with roughly 40% occurring only once. What was sequenced was blood. Receptors were obtained from a woman aged 18-29 years in good health.

This clonotype was found once. This sequence joins TRBV9 and TRBJ2-1, with TRBD2 identical over 13 bases. The germline CDR1 and CDR2 sequences are SGDLS and YYNGEE. This CDR3 contains 17 residues. V was clipped by 0 bases and J by 8 bases; unmatched bases: 8. The CDR3 loop reads CASSVELAGGIKDEQFF. CDR3 nucleotides: TGTGCCAGCAGCGTAGAACTAGCGGGAGGGATTAAGGATGAGCAGTTCTTC.

This clonotype was detected only a few times. The V call is TRBV28, the J call TRBJ1-1, with unresolved D. Trimming removed 6 bases from V and 2 bases from J, with 13 bases in between. The CDR3 is made up of 14 amino acids. Germline V gene sequence: CDR1 MDHEN, CDR2 SYDVKM. CDR3 loop: CASSPVTPNTEAFF. The DNA of the CDR3 is TGTGCCAGCAGCCCAGTCACCCCAAACACTGAAGCTTTCTTT. Variable domain in full (rest from reference TRBV28 and TRBJ1-1): DVKVTQSSRYLVKRTGEKVFLECVQDMDHENMFWYRQDPGLGLRLIYFSYDVKMKEKGDIPEGYSVSREKKERFSLILESASTNQTSMYLCASSPVTPNTEAFFGQGTRLTVV.

This sequence joins TRBV6-1 and TRBJ2-7; D might be TRBD1 (6 bases). The V and J ends lost 6 bases and 6 bases respectively, with 15 bases between them. The germline gives CDR1 MNHNS, CDR2 SASEGT. There are 13 residues in the CDR3. The CDR3 loop is CASRAPGDCEQYF. The CDR3 region has the DNA TGTGCCAGCAGGGCCCCAGGGGATTGCGAGCAGTACTTC.

This chain connects TRBV6-6 to TRBJ1-4, with D possibly matching TRBD1 (6 bases). Germline V gene data show CDR1 as MNHNY and CDR2 as SVGAGI (reference sequence). V was shortened by 0 bases and J by 7 bases, with 12 bases between the two germline ends. This CDR3 spans 15 amino acids. DNA of the CDR3: TGTGCCAGCAGTTACTCGAGGCAGGGGAGTGAAAAACTGTTTTTT. Residues: CASSYSRQGSEKLFF.

A few counts support this clonotype. V is TRBV9 and J is TRBJ2-3; no clear D gene. CDR1 SGDLS and CDR2 YYNGEE come from the germline V gene. The CDR3 consists of 14 residues. V lost 0 bases, J lost 1 base, and 6 bases lay in between. The DNA for the CDR3 is TGTGCCAGCAGCGTAGCGGTCCGCACAGATACGCAGTATTTT. Translated, it gives CASSVAVRTDTQYF.

The chain uses TRBV11-2 and TRBJ1-2, with a tentative D call TRBD1 (5 bases). The V gene's germline CDR1 is SGHAT and CDR2 FQNNGV. The CDR3 totals 12 residues. Trimming left V 5 bases short and J 7 bases short, with 11 bases between. Written as DNA, the CDR3 is TGTGCCAGCAGCCCCCGAGACAGTGGCTACACCTTC. Residues: CASSPRDSGYTF.

There are a few counts of this clonotype. The chain recombines TRBV14 with TRBJ2-1; the D is unclear. Germline assignment: CDR1 SGHDN and CDR2 FVKESK. V was shortened by 3 bases and J by 0 bases, with 15 bases between the two germline ends. The CDR3 spans 17 residues. In nucleotides, the CDR3 is TGTGCCAGCAGCCATTTCCCAACTTCTAGCTCCTACAATGAGCAGTTCTTC. It yields the protein CASSHFPTSSSYNEQFF.

In this sample, this clonotype turned up a few times. The V and J genes are TRBV24-1 and TRBJ2-3; TRBD2 aligns across 8 bases. The V segment lost 4 bases and the J segment 4 bases; nucleotides outside the gene matches: 12. In germline, CDR1 is KGHDR, CDR2 SFDVKD. The CDR3 runs to 17 residues. In DNA form, the CDR3 reads TGTGCCACCAGTGAACGGGAGGGAAAGAGGGACGCAGATACGCAGTATTTT. It specifies CATSEREGKRDADTQYF.

This chain uses TRBV28 with TRBJ1-6; D perhaps matches TRBD1 (6 bases). The V end was cut by 3 bases, the J end by 2 bases, with 17 bases between. This CDR3 contains 18 residues. CDR1 and CDR2 from the germline V gene are MDHEN and SYDVKM. CDR3 amino acids: CASSFFEWGGPYNSPLHF. The CDR3 nucleotides read TGTGCCAGCAGTTTTTTTGAATGGGGGGGCCCCTATAATTCACCCCTCCACTTT. Filled out from reference TRBV28 and TRBJ1-6, the complete variable domain reads DVKVTQSSRYLVKRTGEKVFLECVQDMDHENMFWYRQDPGLGLRLIYFSYDVKMKEKGDIPEGYSVSREKKERFSLILESASTNQTSMYLCASSFFEWGGPYNSPLHFGNGTRLTVT.

This clonotype has just a few counts. The rearrangement joins TRBV4-1 to TRBJ2-2, with D possibly being TRBD2 (6 bases). V was trimmed by 4 bases and J by 6 bases, leaving 9 bases between them. Germline V lookup: CDR1 MGHRA, CDR2 YSYEKL. The CDR3 is 13 amino acids. CDR3 coding DNA: TGCGCCAGCAGCCCGGGGGAACCCGGGGAGCTGTTTTTT. Translation: CASSPGEPGELFF.

The chain joins TRBV4-1 to TRBJ1-4; D is unresolved. The CDR3 sequence is 19 residues long. Per germline, CDR1 MGHRA and CDR2 YSYEKL. V was cut by 2 bases and J by 0 bases, with 19 bases left in between. CDR3 nucleotides: TGCGCCAGCAGCCAACATACCCCTTCGGAGTGGTCAACTAATGAAAAACTGTTTTTT. It yields the protein CASSQHTPSEWSTNEKLFF.

V gene TRBV3-1 combines with J gene TRBJ1-2, with D uncertain. The CDR3 runs 12 residues. V was clipped by 1 base and J by 8 bases, with 8 bases between them. CDR1 LGHDT and CDR2 YNNKEL come from the germline V gene (reference sequence). The DNA of the CDR3 is TGTGCCAGCAGCCAAGTGGTTGGCGGCTACACCTTC. Translated: CASSQVVGGYTF.

This clonotype was found a few times. The J gene is TRBJ1-2, the V gene TRBV27; 7 bases align to TRBD1. Germline CDR1 reads MNHEY; CDR2 reads SMNVEV (reference sequence). J was trimmed by 2 bases and V by 5 bases; bases with no gene match: 11. The CDR3 has 16 residues. CDR3 in DNA: TGTGCCAGCAGTCCCCGGGACAGCGAACTAAACTATGGCTACACCTTC. Translating gives CASSPRDSELNYGYTF.

The V call is TRBV7-9, the J call TRBJ1-4; TRBD1 agrees at 8 bases. Germline values: CDR1 SEHNR, CDR2 FQNEAQ (reference sequence). The CDR3 is 15 amino acids. The trim removed 4 bases at V and 8 bases at J, leaving 9 bases unmatched. The CDR3 coding sequence is TGTGCCAGCAGCTCCGGACAGGGACGAGGCGAAAAACTGTTTTTT. Protein: CASSSGQGRGEKLFF.

The chain uses TRBV2 and TRBJ2-1; 15 bases are shared with TRBD2. Germline values: CDR1 SNHLY, CDR2 FYNNEI. The CDR3 is 20 amino acids. V dropped 6 bases and J dropped 9; count of bases not matched to a gene: 21. The CDR3 sequence is CASRPNPGTSGGTAASEQFF. The CDR3 DNA reads TGTGCCAGCAGACCCAATCCGGGGACTAGCGGGGGGACAGCGGCTAGTGAGCAGTTCTTC.

This clonotype was counted at least ten times. This chain links TRBV13 with TRBJ2-6; D ambiguous. This CDR3 comprises 15 residues. Trimming took 3 bases from V and 0 from J, leaving 6 bases between them. Germline V gene lookup returns CDR1 PRHDT and CDR2 FYEKMQ (reference sequence). The CDR3 DNA sequence: TGTGCCAGCAGCTTTGGTAGCTCTGGGGCCAACGTCCTGACTTTC. As protein: CASSFGSSGANVLTF.

This rearrangement joins TRBV5-1 to TRBJ2-3; D ambiguous. Trimming stripped 0 bases from V and 8 bases from J, with 13 bases between. This CDR3 is built from 14 residues. Germline V gene data show CDR1 as SGHRS and CDR2 as YFSETQ. Here the CDR3 reads CASSLADSFRTQYF. In nucleotides, the CDR3 is TGCGCCAGCAGCTTGGCCGATAGCTTCCGTACGCAGTATTTT.

The genes are TRBV9 and TRBJ1-1, with D perhaps TRBD1 (5 bases). V lost 3 bases to trimming and J lost 4 bases, with 13 bases between them. The V gene's germline CDR1 is SGDLS and CDR2 YYNGEE. This CDR3 spans 14 amino acids. The CDR3 spells CASSGGALGTEAFF. CDR3 bases: TGTGCCAGCAGCGGTGGGGCGCTGGGCACTGAAGCTTTCTTT.

Only one count was recorded for this clonotype. V usage is TRBV7-6 and J usage is TRBJ2-5, with 10 bases aligning to TRBD2. Germline V CDR1 and CDR2: SGHVS, FNYEAQ. This CDR3 is built from 16 residues. V was clipped by 4 bases and J by 1 base; unmatched bases: 6. The CDR3 spells CASSSGGLALQETQYF. The CDR3 nucleotides read TGTGCCAGCAGCTCAGGGGGACTAGCGCTCCAAGAGACCCAGTACTTC.

This chain connects TRBV7-9 to TRBJ2-3; a weak D match, TRBD1 (7 bases). CDR1 and CDR2 (germline): SEHNR, FQNEAQ (reference sequence). The CDR3 is 16 residues long. Trimming cost V 2 bases and J 0 bases, with 12 bases left between them. The CDR3 region has the DNA TGTGCCAGCAGCTTACGGGGGACAGAAAGCACAGATACGCAGTATTTT. This codes for CASSLRGTESTDTQYF. Using reference TRBV7-9 and TRBJ2-3 for the parts outside the CDR3, the full variable domain is DTGVSQNPRHKITKRGQNVTFRCDPISEHNRLYWYRQTLGQGPEFLTYFQNEAQLEKSRLLSDRFSAERPKGSFSTLEIQRTEQGDSAMYLCASSLRGTESTDTQYFGPGTRLTVL.

This sequence joins TRBV7-2 and TRBJ2-3, with 8 bases identical to TRBD2. From germline, CDR1 is SGHTA and CDR2 FQGNSA. This CDR3 is 18 amino acids long. V dropped 2 bases and J dropped 4; count of bases not matched to a gene: 14. DNA for the CDR3: TGTGCCAGCAGCTTATCAGGGCGGCTAGCGGGCGGGGCAGATACGCAGTATTTT. Amino acids: CASSLSGRLAGGADTQYF.

This chain connects TRBV5-1 to TRBJ1-1; 12 bases fit TRBD1. V shed 0 bases, J shed 5 bases, and the junction held 5 bases outside the gene matches. From germline, CDR1 is SGHRS and CDR2 YFSETQ. This CDR3 contains 16 residues. CDR3 sequence reads: CASSLAGQGAVTEAFF. The CDR3 DNA reads TGCGCCAGCAGCTTGGCGGGACAGGGGGCAGTTACTGAAGCTTTCTTT.

The chain combines TRBV15 with TRBJ2-3; 8 nucleotides match TRBD2. CDR1 LNHNV and CDR2 YYDKDF come from the germline V gene (reference sequence). Trimming took 9 bases from V and 4 from J; bases not matched to a gene: 9. The CDR3 extends over 14 amino acids. CDR3 protein: CATTFRGGADTQYF. CDR3 DNA sequence: TGTGCCACTACGTTCCGGGGGGGCGCAGATACGCAGTATTTT.

This clonotype was counted a few times. The chain uses TRBV3-1 and TRBJ2-7; 10 bases agree with TRBD1. CDR3 size: 15 residues. Trimming took 1 base from V and 4 from J; bases not matched to a gene: 4. Germline lookup yields CDR1 LGHDT and CDR2 YNNKEL (reference sequence). In nucleotides, the CDR3 is TGTGCCAGCAGCCAAGGGACAGGGGGTCCATACGAGCAGTACTTC. Protein sequence: CASSQGTGGPYEQYF.

The V gene is TRBV2, the J gene TRBJ2-7; no definite D call. Per germline, CDR1 SNHLY and CDR2 FYNNEI. V lost 3 bases and J 2 bases, leaving 11 bases between the germline ends. The CDR3 loop spans 14 amino acids. Written as DNA, the CDR3 is TGTGCCAGCAGTGATTGGGCCACCCCCTACGAGCAGTACTTC. Encoded protein: CASSDWATPYEQYF.